This T cell receptor beta chain was obtained from a study of blood T cell repertoires in COVID-19. The method was immunoSEQ multiplex PCR; TCRdb's version includes in-frame clones alone and lacks a portion of them. The sample yields over 300,000 clones, roughly 89% seen once. Sequencing input: peripheral blood. This clonotype originated in a man aged 18 to 35 with active or convalescent COVID-19.

CDR3 in DNA: TGTGCCAGCAGCAGAACACCGGGGATAGGAAACACCATATATTTT. Protein sequence: CASSRTPGIGNTIYF. This rearrangement joins TRBV11-2 to TRBJ1-3; D not certain. Germline V gene data show CDR1 as SGHAT and CDR2 as FQNNGV. CDR3 length equals 15 residues. The germline V and J ends were trimmed by 5 bases and 4 bases, with 15 bases remaining between them.